This is a list of T cell receptor beta chains from one sample in a study of T cell responses to AZD1222 COVID-19 vaccine. The data were produced by immunoSEQ multiplex PCR, yet TCRdb's version contains in-frame clones alone and is incomplete. The sample lists 200,000 or so clones, about 94% occurring once. The specimen comprised peripheral blood, sampled on day 0 of AZD1222 vaccination. These receptors were taken from an adult in good health. CDR3s leave out the opening cysteine and the closing phenylalanine or tryptophan. A D gene is named only where the DNA matches it firmly.

d_call	v_call	j_call	cdr3_aa
TRBD1	TRBV2	TRBJ1-1	AWYRGKAF
TRBD1	TRBV5-4	TRBJ2-7	ASSFAQGIHYEQY
NA	TRBV7-8	TRBJ2-7	ASSLGQISYEQY
TRBD1	TRBV28	TRBJ2-7	ASSYTGGSYEQY
NA	TRBV6-6	TRBJ1-5	AHGQRDYQPQH
NA	TRBV13	TRBJ1-2	ASSHGTDNYGYT
TRBD2	TRBV9	TRBJ2-5	ASSATSGRQYETQY
NA	TRBV5-4	TRBJ1-5	ASSLGGQLGSNQPQH
NA	TRBV5-4	TRBJ2-2	ASSPRSGSGELF
NA	TRBV11-1	TRBJ1-4	ASSLGPGNEKLF
NA	TRBV6-5	TRBJ1-2	ASSYLRVGGYT
TRBD2	TRBV3-1/TRBV3-2	TRBJ2-1	ASSQIRTSPSI
TRBD2	TRBV7-3	TRBJ2-3	ASSLLREGVGDTQY
TRBD2	TRBV4-1	TRBJ2-2	ASSQDAAGVGTGELF
TRBD1	TRBV5-1	TRBJ2-1	ASSWTGAYSNEQF
NA	TRBV27	TRBJ1-5	ASSLVGNSNQPQH
NA	TRBV5-6	TRBJ1-2	ASSLTGRSYGYT
NA	TRBV12-3/TRBV12-4	TRBJ2-1	ASSPHRSEQF
NA	TRBV10-3	TRBJ1-1	AISELPGAFRGNTEAF
TRBD2	TRBV19	TRBJ2-1	ASSIQALAGRESAKQF
NA	TRBV30	TRBJ1-5	AWSNRINQPQH
NA	TRBV15	TRBJ2-7	ATSRVRGTYEQY
NA	TRBV6-5	TRBJ2-7	ASSLFTRDYEQY
TRBD1	TRBV5-4	TRBJ1-2	ASSPGQGFGDGSGYT
TRBD2	TRBV20-1	TRBJ2-7	SASGRGGRSSYEQY
NA	TRBV19	TRBJ1-1	ASSMGVGGNTEAF
TRBD1	TRBV6-6	TRBJ1-2	ASTRSLTGTLNYGYT
TRBD2	TRBV19	TRBJ2-4	ASSLVGWGGGNIQY